Listed here is a single T cell receptor beta chain. Its antigen is currently not known. No much larger clone is present one base from it, and per-base qualities are unavailable. RNA was extracted with the RNeasy kit and roughly 0.45 to 1 ug was reverse transcribed using random hexamers. The immunoSEQ multiplex PCR assay, covering 54 Vbeta and 13 Jbeta segments, was used to amplify TCR beta CDR3 regions. PCR amplification bias was corrected by using a synthetic template baseline for primer optimization and computational correction. Per the authors' processing: Reads were annotated to V, D and J genes according to IMGT and were analyzed with immunoSEQ Analyzer, with only productive sequences retained. Clonality was calculated as one minus the Shannon entropy normalized by log2 of the number of productive unique sequences. For each patient and control, public and private clones were evaluated within the 100 most prevalent clones. Susac-specific clones were defined as absent from healthy and MS cohorts, some 1,000 published viral clones and other ImmuneACCESS disease sequences. TCRdb redid the processing of the public reads, applying fastp at Q25 and MiXCR, and retained in-frame beta chains. Every CDR3 protein is listed once, alongside the most common genes and DNA of its rows. The V and J calls were determined by TCRdb, not by the authors. A total of tens of thousands of distinct CDR3 sequences appear in this sample, approximately 94% of them only once. The biggest ten clones account for around 0.4% of the sample.

This sample was taken from a study of CD8 T cells in Susac syndrome (dated by TCRdb to the late 2010s). For context, the study as a whole: The study used repertoire sequencing to test whether antigen drove CD8+ T cell activation and differentiation in Susac syndrome. CD8+ T cell repertoire clonality was compared between about 12 healthy donors, approximately 14 Susac syndrome patients and about 15 multiple sclerosis patients.

CDR3 length: 19 amino acids, cysteine to phenylalanine. Just the 57-base CDR3 DNA is kept, in frame starting at base 1. The germline V gene (reference sequence) sets CDR1 to SGHNT and CDR2 to YYREEE. V is pruned by 0 bases and J by 0 bases, leaving 12 bases of the junction without a gene match. Peripheral blood CD8+ and CD4+ T cells from healthy donors, Susac syndrome patients and multiple sclerosis patients were profiled using high-throughput TCR beta sequencing. Multiple sclerosis controls were treatment-naive patients with stable or active relapsing-remitting disease fulfilling revised McDonald criteria. CD8+ TEMRA cells were enriched by FACS, while bulk CD8+ and CD4+ T cells were purified by magnetic negative isolation. Blood was drawn into EDTA tubes, processed within 24 hours, and PBMCs were isolated by density gradient centrifugation. PBMCs intended for TCR sequencing were cryopreserved in liquid nitrogen and were subsequently thawed in a 37 degrees C water bath. The sorted or isolated CD4+, CD8+ and CD8+ TEMRA cells had a purity of 90% or higher.

Here is what the overall study found, with its caveats: The study acknowledged that relatively few individuals were included in the TCR sequencing and HLA analysis.

This TCR was sampled from a human donor with multiple sclerosis. The chain joins TRBV5-4 to TRBJ2-3, with 8 bases aligning to TRBD2. The sequenced material came from CD8+ T cells from PBMCs. The bases read TGTGCCAGCAGCTTGGCCAACGGCGGGAGGACGGTTAGCACAGATACGCAGTATTTT. Translated, it gives CASSLANGGRTVSTDTQYF. The full variable domain, with segments outside the CDR3 supplied by the reference TRBV5-4 and TRBJ2-3 proteins, appears as ETGVTQSPTHLIKTRGQQVTLRCSSQSGHNTVSWYQQALGQGPQFIFQYYREEENGRGNFPPRFSGLQFPNYSSELNVNALELDDSALYLCASSLANGGRTVSTDTQYFGPGTRLTVL.